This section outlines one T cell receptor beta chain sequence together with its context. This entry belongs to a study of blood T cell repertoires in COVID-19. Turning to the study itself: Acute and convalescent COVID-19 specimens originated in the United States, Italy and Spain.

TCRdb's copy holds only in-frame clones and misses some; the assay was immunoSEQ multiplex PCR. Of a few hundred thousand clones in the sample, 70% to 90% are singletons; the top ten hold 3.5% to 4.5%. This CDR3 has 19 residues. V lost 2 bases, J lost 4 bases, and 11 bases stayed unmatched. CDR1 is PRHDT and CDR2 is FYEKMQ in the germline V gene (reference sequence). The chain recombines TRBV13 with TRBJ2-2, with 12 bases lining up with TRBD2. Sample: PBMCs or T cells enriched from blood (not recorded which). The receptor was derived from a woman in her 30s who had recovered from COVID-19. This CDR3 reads CASSLSTRLAGVVTGELFF. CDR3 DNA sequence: TGTGCCAGCAGCTTAAGTACAAGACTAGCGGGAGTGGTCACCGGGGAGCTGTTTTTT.